Below, one TCR beta chain is given with its context. These data come from a study of blood T cells in healthy people across ages. Samples each had at least 5 micrograms of total RNA extracted. Germline loops: CDR1 MNHEY, CDR2 SVGAGI. CDR3 size: 13 residues. Trimming stripped 9 bases from V and 0 bases from J, with 12 bases between. A second PCR, run for about 6 to 11 cycles, used a sample-barcoded 5' primer plus a J-beta primer mix. TCRdb itself ran the 5' RACE reads through MiXCR, one entry per CDR3 protein. The profile shows roughly 1.5 million distinct CDR3 sequences, approximately 43% of them singletons.

This sequence joins TRBV6-5 and TRBJ2-7; perhaps TRBD2 as D (6 bases). The receptor was derived from a woman aged 18-29 years in good health. The source material was blood. For the CDR3, the DNA is TGTGCCAGTGCGGGACCGAGCTCCTACGAGCAGTACTTC. Translated, it gives CASAGPSSYEQYF.